This is a list of T cell receptor beta chains from one sample in a study of blood T cell repertoires in COVID-19. Sequencing was performed with immunoSEQ multiplex PCR; in TCRdb, only in-frame clones are kept and a portion is missing. The profile covers 150,000 to 180,000 clones, with 65% to 90% appearing a single time and 9.5% to 13% taken by the ten largest. Sequences were obtained from peripheral blood. The receptors come from a woman aged 60 to 75 with COVID-19, enrolled during active disease. CDR3s leave out the opening cysteine and the closing phenylalanine or tryptophan. The order of the fields is J gene, V gene, CDR3 protein.

j_call: TRBJ1-2
v_call: TRBV5-1
cdr3_aa: ASSLDGQAVYGYT

j_call: TRBJ2-3
v_call: TRBV7-9
cdr3_aa: ASISRSTGVPTDTQY

j_call: TRBJ1-2
v_call: TRBV5-6
cdr3_aa: ASSFDPQGANT

j_call: TRBJ2-5
v_call: TRBV5-5
cdr3_aa: ASSLGLAGGRGETQY

j_call: TRBJ1-1
v_call: TRBV6-5
cdr3_aa: ASSYSNSLNTEAF

j_call: TRBJ2-2
v_call: TRBV7-7
cdr3_aa: ASSLGLAGGNTGELF

j_call: TRBJ1-2
v_call: TRBV2
cdr3_aa: ARGREIYGYT

j_call: TRBJ1-6
v_call: TRBV5-8
cdr3_aa: ASSFGQGPLH

j_call: TRBJ2-1
v_call: TRBV24-1
cdr3_aa: ATSALGASGKGYDEQF

j_call: TRBJ1-4
v_call: TRBV9
cdr3_aa: ASSVATSPGTGVEKLF

j_call: TRBJ2-2
v_call: TRBV7-3
cdr3_aa: ASSLWTGGTGELF

j_call: TRBJ2-5
v_call: TRBV27
cdr3_aa: ASSGPGSKYQETQY

j_call: TRBJ2-1
v_call: TRBV5-1
cdr3_aa: ASSRLAGDNEQF

j_call: TRBJ2-2
v_call: TRBV11-3
cdr3_aa: ASSLDRRTNTGELF

j_call: TRBJ1-3
v_call: TRBV5-1
cdr3_aa: ASSLGTGPGNTIY

j_call: TRBJ2-5
v_call: TRBV6-5
cdr3_aa: ASSSSPAGEETQY

j_call: TRBJ1-1
v_call: TRBV10-3
cdr3_aa: AISGTSAGTEAF

j_call: TRBJ1-1
v_call: TRBV5-1
cdr3_aa: ASSPEGMAEAF

j_call: TRBJ2-6
v_call: TRBV30
cdr3_aa: AWRRDRGSRLSGANVLT

j_call: TRBJ2-3
v_call: TRBV24-1
cdr3_aa: ATEPPGGYTQY

j_call: TRBJ2-7
v_call: TRBV29-1
cdr3_aa: SVAGQGYEQY

j_call: TRBJ2-7
v_call: TRBV12-3/TRBV12-4
cdr3_aa: ASSSTSGFY

j_call: TRBJ1-1
v_call: TRBV12-3/TRBV12-4
cdr3_aa: ASSLAGDTEAF

j_call: TRBJ2-5
v_call: TRBV6-2/TRBV6-3
cdr3_aa: ASSFRSETQY

j_call: TRBJ2-3
v_call: TRBV25-1
cdr3_aa: ASRGRRTDTQY

j_call: TRBJ2-7
v_call: TRBV19
cdr3_aa: ASSIGTSGWSYEQY

j_call: TRBJ1-1
v_call: TRBV7-9
cdr3_aa: ASTPREGTEAF

j_call: TRBJ1-6
v_call: TRBV3-1/TRBV3-2
cdr3_aa: ASSQRGQGFDRPLH

j_call: TRBJ1-1
v_call: TRBV19
cdr3_aa: ASSRWDSTEAF

j_call: TRBJ2-7
v_call: TRBV11-2
cdr3_aa: ASSLFTYEQY

j_call: TRBJ1-3
v_call: TRBV5-1
cdr3_aa: ASSSEALRRGSGNTIY

j_call: TRBJ1-2
v_call: TRBV7-3
cdr3_aa: ASSLSRTGGSYT

j_call: TRBJ1-5
v_call: TRBV27
cdr3_aa: ASSRRGGTSQPQH

j_call: TRBJ1-1
v_call: TRBV6-6
cdr3_aa: ASRIMSTEAF

j_call: TRBJ1-2
v_call: TRBV5-8
cdr3_aa: ASSAEGQGRGYT

j_call: TRBJ1-3
v_call: TRBV5-1
cdr3_aa: ASSLVGQGSGNTIY